Below, 11 T cell receptor beta chains from the same sample are listed, as sequenced in a study of early T cells in non-severe SARS-CoV-2 infection. TCRdb analysed the 5' RACE reads with MiXCR anew, one entry per CDR3 protein. This table has 50,000 to 70,000 distinct CDR3 sequences, under 10% appearing once. The sequenced sample was whole blood. The receptors shown here come from an adult who was a healthcare worker with PCR-confirmed SARS-CoV-2 infection or an uninfected control (not recorded which).

Worth noting for this clonotype: A much larger clonotype is one base distant, so this may be a read error. The V call is TRBV20-1, the J call TRBJ1-2; D perhaps matches TRBD1 (5 bases). Germline lookup yields CDR1 DFQATT and CDR2 SNEGSKA (reference sequence). V was shortened by 6 bases and J by 4 bases, with 15 bases between the two germline ends. The CDR3 covers 13 residues. This CDR3 is CSAGQPLPYGYTF. The CDR3 DNA follows: TGCAGTGCGGGGCAGCCTCTCCCCTATGGCTACACCTTC.

The table lists this clonotype with many counts. The gene calls are TRBV12-3 or TRBV12-4 and TRBJ2-7; a possible D gene is TRBD1 (5 bases). The CDR3 totals 13 residues. V was pared by 5 bases and J by 4 bases, with 12 bases between. CDR3 coding DNA: TGTGCCAGCAGTCCAGGACACGGATACGAGCAGTACTTC. As protein: CASSPGHGYEQYF.

This clonotype has ten or more counts. This chain links TRBV20-1 with TRBJ1-2; the match to TRBD1 covers 8 bases. Germline loops: CDR1 DFQATT, CDR2 SNEGSKA (reference sequence). The CDR3 is made up of 16 amino acids. Germline trimming cut 5 bases from V and 3 bases from J; bases unmatched to any gene: 14. The CDR3 spells CSAGDRKVSLYYGYTF. CDR3 nucleotides: TGCAGTGCTGGGGACAGGAAAGTATCGCTTTACTATGGCTACACCTTC.

This clonotype has just a few counts. This sequence joins TRBV12-3 or TRBV12-4 and TRBJ1-2; unclear D gene. The CDR3 is 15 residues long. Trimming stripped 2 bases from V and 5 bases from J, with 15 bases between. CDR3 coding DNA: TGTGCCAGCAGTTTATCGGGTCCGATAAAATATGGCTACACCTTC. Translating it yields CASSLSGPIKYGYTF.

The table lists this clonotype with a few counts. This chain joins TRBV20-1 and TRBJ2-1; 10 nucleotides line up with TRBD2. V dropped 6 bases and J dropped 5; count of bases not matched to a gene: 7. The germline V gene has CDR1 DFQATT and CDR2 SNEGSKA (reference sequence). This CDR3 has 14 amino acids. DNA for the CDR3: TGCAGTGCGCACGGACTAGCGGCCGACAATGAGCAGTTCTTC. This translates into CSAHGLAADNEQFF.

The chain couples TRBV12-5 to TRBJ1-1; D possibly corresponds to TRBD1 (6 bases). This CDR3 has 16 amino acids. The ends were cut back, 1 base at V and 6 bases at J, with 18 bases in the middle. CDR1 is LGHNT and CDR2 is FRNRAP in the germline V gene. The CDR3 protein is CASGLASGARRAEAFF. CDR3 nucleotides: TGTGCTAGTGGTTTGGCCTCGGGGGCGCGTAGGGCTGAAGCTTTCTTT.

The chain joins TRBV28 to TRBJ2-3; 13 positions match TRBD2. This CDR3 spans 17 amino acids. Germline V gives CDR1 MDHEN, CDR2 SYDVKM. The J segment lost 1 base and the V segment lost 4 bases, leaving 5 bases of the junction unmatched. CDR3 nucleotides: TGTGCCAGCAGTTCCCCCGGACTAGCGGGAGGCACAGATACGCAGTATTTT. This sequence encodes CASSSPGLAGGTDTQYF.

This clonotype was recorded many times. J is TRBJ2-1 and V is TRBV3-1, with D tentatively TRBD2 (5 bases). Deletions cut 4 bases from V and 0 bases from J, with 16 bases between. The CDR3 has 17 residues. CDR1 LGHDT and CDR2 YNNKEL come from the germline V gene (reference sequence). The CDR3 reads CASSPLRTRSSYNEQFF. CDR3 DNA: TGTGCCAGCAGCCCTCTCCGGACTCGAAGCTCCTACAATGAGCAGTTCTTC.

This clonotype was picked up many times. The V and J genes are TRBV12-3 or TRBV12-4 and TRBJ2-2; perhaps D is TRBD1 or TRBD2 (6 bases each). This CDR3 spans 15 amino acids. Trimming shortened V by 8 bases and J by 8 bases, and 21 bases separated the two germline ends. CDR3 in DNA: TGTGCCAGCCCTCACGGGGGCTATCCATCGGGGGAGCTGTTTTTT. Residues: CASPHGGYPSGELFF.

The chain combines TRBV28 with TRBJ2-1; 10 bases match TRBD2. Germline V gives CDR1 MDHEN, CDR2 SYDVKM. Trimming cost V 7 bases and J 3 bases; bases outside gene matches: 9. The CDR3 runs to 16 residues. The CDR3 region is CASTLETSGLYNEQFF. CDR3 nucleotide sequence: TGTGCCAGCACCCTTGAGACTAGCGGGCTCTACAATGAGCAGTTCTTC.

This clonotype has more than one count but fewer than ten. J is TRBJ1-5 and V is TRBV18; D gene unclear. Germline values: CDR1 KGHSH, CDR2 LQKENI. The CDR3 contains 13 residues. V lost 3 bases and J lost 3, with 6 bases in between. The CDR3 region has the DNA TGTGCCAGCTCACCCACCACCAATCAGCCCCAGCATTTT. Translation gives CASSPTTNQPQHF.